Shown below are 14 T cell receptor beta chains from a single sample sequenced in a study of CD8 T cells in Susac syndrome. With random hexamers, reverse transcription was performed on about 0.45 to 1 ug of RNA. Via MiXCR, TCRdb re-called the immunoSEQ multiplex PCR reads, giving one row per CDR3 protein. Of roughly 250,000 distinct CDR3 sequences listed, about 96% are singletons. The material sequenced was CD4+ T cells from PBMCs. The source is a human donor with Susac syndrome.

This clonotype was observed a handful of times. The genes are TRBV20-1 and TRBJ2-5; maybe TRBD2 (6 bases). Trimming shortened V by 3 bases and J by 5 bases, and 19 bases separated the two germline ends. Germline CDR1 is DFQATT and CDR2 is SNEGSKA (reference sequence). This CDR3 contains 15 residues. The CDR3 DNA is TGCAGTGCTAGTGTTACGGGAGTGGGGAGGGAGACCCAGTACTTC. Residues: CSASVTGVGRETQYF.

The CDR3 DNA sequence: TGTGCCAGCAGCACAGCCGGGGGGCAGTACTTC. It codes for CASSTAGGQYF. V is TRBV7-9 and J is TRBJ2-7, with a possible D match to TRBD2 (6 bases). The V and J ends lost 5 bases and 9 bases respectively, with 11 bases between them. CDR1 is SEHNR and CDR2 is FQNEAQ in the germline V gene (reference sequence). The CDR3 spans 11 residues. The complete variable domain, with remaining parts taken from reference TRBV7-9 and TRBJ2-7, reads DTGVSQNPRHKITKRGQNVTFRCDPISEHNRLYWYRQTLGQGPEFLTYFQNEAQLEKSRLLSDRFSAERPKGSFSTLEIQRTEQGDSAMYLCASSTAGGQYFGPGTRLTVT.

The chain combines TRBV20-1 with TRBJ2-3; 8 bases fit TRBD2. Germline trimming cut 5 bases from V and 0 bases from J; bases unmatched to any gene: 19. Germline lookup yields CDR1 DFQATT and CDR2 SNEGSKA (reference sequence). The CDR3 contains 19 residues. The CDR3 sequence is CSALTGLEPFLGSTDTQYF. The CDR3 DNA reads as TGCAGTGCTTTGACGGGACTAGAACCCTTCCTTGGTAGCACAGATACGCAGTATTTT.

This chain links TRBV7-3 with TRBJ2-1; the match to TRBD2 covers 10 bases. The length of the CDR3 is 17 residues. Germline CDR1 SGHTA, CDR2 FQGTGA. Trimming removed 5 bases from V and 5 bases from J; junction bases left unmatched: 12. CDR3 loop: CASSRVTSGRAHNEQFF. The CDR3 DNA is TGTGCCAGCAGCCGCGTTACAAGCGGGAGGGCCCACAATGAGCAGTTCTTC.

The V call is TRBV19, the J call TRBJ1-2, with a possible D match to TRBD1 (6 bases). The CDR3 is 15 amino acids. Trimming stripped 3 bases from V and 4 bases from J, with 15 bases between. CDR1 and CDR2 (germline): LNHDA, SQIVND (reference sequence). CDR3 DNA sequence: TGTGCCAGTAGTATCCAGGGGCGCCGAATCTATGGCTACACCTTC. This gives the protein CASSIQGRRIYGYTF.

This chain links TRBV29-1 with TRBJ2-4; weak D call: TRBD1 (6 bases). The V and J ends lost 6 bases and 8 bases respectively, with 11 bases between them. CDR3 length: 11 residues. Looked up from germline, CDR1 is SQVTM and CDR2 is ANQGSEA. CDR3 region: CSVLQGYIQYF. In DNA, the CDR3 is TGCAGCGTGCTACAGGGTTACATTCAGTACTTC.

The rearrangement uses TRBV19 and TRBJ2-3, with TRBD1 matching over 7 bases. The length of the CDR3 is 15 residues. From germline, CDR1 is LNHDA and CDR2 SQIVND (reference sequence). Trimming cost V 6 bases and J 2 bases; bases outside gene matches: 8. The CDR3 reads CASRTGVEVTDTQYF. CDR3 nucleotides: TGTGCCAGTAGAACAGGGGTGGAGGTCACAGATACGCAGTATTTT.

This chain links TRBV5-1 with TRBJ2-1, with 8 bases identical to TRBD2. Germline trimming cut 6 bases from V and 12 bases from J; bases unmatched to any gene: 11. The germline CDR1 and CDR2 sequences are SGHRS and YFSETQ. The CDR3 covers 13 residues. The CDR3 DNA reads TGCGCCAGCACTATAGCGGGATCAATGGGGCAGTTCTTC. Translation gives CASTIAGSMGQFF.

The V call is TRBV20-1, the J call TRBJ2-5; D unclear. CDR1 is DFQATT and CDR2 is SNEGSKA in the germline V gene (reference sequence). The CDR3 is 11 amino acids. V lost 4 bases and J 5 bases, leaving 8 bases between the germline ends. In DNA, the CDR3 is TGCAGTGCTATGCTTGGCGAGACCCAGTACTTC. Protein: CSAMLGETQYF.

The chain has TRBV30 and TRBJ2-1; 7 positions agree with TRBD2. The germline V gene encodes CDR1 GTSNPN and CDR2 SVGIG (reference sequence). The V and J ends lost 2 bases and 4 bases, in that order; junction bases with no gene match: 5. CDR3 size: 14 residues. In DNA form, the CDR3 reads TGTGCCTGGAGTCTCGGGACTATATACAATGAGCAGTTCTTC. Its translation is CAWSLGTIYNEQFF.

CDR3 loop: CASSHGTDGYTF. The DNA of the CDR3 is TGTGCCAGCTCCCACGGGACAGATGGCTACACCTTC. This chain uses TRBV18 with TRBJ1-2, with 7 nucleotides matching TRBD1. Germline V gene sequence: CDR1 KGHSH, CDR2 LQKENI. The CDR3 is made up of 12 amino acids. With 6 bases clipped from V and 6 bases from J, the junction kept 4 bases outside the gene matches.

The chain couples TRBV20-1 to TRBJ2-1; D not certain. V lost 3 bases and J lost 2, with 5 bases in between. The CDR3 covers 12 residues. Germline assignment: CDR1 DFQATT and CDR2 SNEGSKA (reference sequence). This CDR3 reads CSASKTYNEQFF. The CDR3 DNA is TGCAGTGCTAGCAAGACCTACAATGAGCAGTTCTTC.

V usage is TRBV29-1 and J usage is TRBJ1-1; the match to TRBD1 covers 7 bases. The CDR3 is 13 residues long. J gave up 3 bases and V 7 bases, and 8 bases lay outside the gene matches. Germline V gene data show CDR1 as SQVTM and CDR2 as ANQGSEA. CDR3 sequence (DNA): TGCAGCGCCGGGGACAGAAGGGACACTGAAGCTTTCTTT. It yields the protein CSAGDRRDTEAFF. The full variable domain, rest sourced from reference TRBV29-1 and TRBJ1-1, is SAVISQKPSRDICQRGTSLTIQCQVDSQVTMMFWYRQQPGQSLTLIATANQGSEATYESGFVIDKFPISRPNLTFSTLTVSNMSPEDSSIYLCSAGDRRDTEAFFGQGTRLTVV.

The rearrangement uses TRBV18 and TRBJ2-3, with D possibly being TRBD1 (5 bases). From germline, CDR1 is KGHSH and CDR2 LQKENI. The CDR3 extends over 14 amino acids. Trimming took 3 bases from V and 1 from J, leaving 8 bases between them. CDR3 amino acids: CASSPGRRTDTQYF. The CDR3 DNA reads as TGTGCCAGCTCACCGGGGCGGCGCACAGATACGCAGTATTTT. Filled out from reference TRBV18 and TRBJ2-3, the complete variable domain reads NAGVMQNPRHLVRRRGQEARLRCSPMKGHSHVYWYRQLPEEGLKFMVYLQKENIIDESGMPKERFSAEFPKEGPSILRIQQVVRGDSAAYFCASSPGRRTDTQYFGPGTRLTVL.